This T cell receptor beta chain was identified during a study of breast tumors, draining lymph nodes, adjacent tissues (dated by TCRdb to the mid-2010s). Regarding the study in general: In breast cancer patients, the study compared the TCR beta repertoires of tumor, adjacent nontumor tissue and axillary lymph nodes. The study was designed to assess the relationships and possible T-cell exchange between tumor, surrounding tissue and draining lymph node repertoires in human breast cancer.

Beyond this particular receptor, the publication reports: T-cell repertoire diversity in tumors was found to be lower than in lymph nodes but higher than in nontumor tissue, and preferential V and J gene usage was observed. Tumor and nontumor tissue repertoires were found to be significantly more similar in luminal-like than in basal-like breast cancer. A scenario in which most tumor T cells derive from the lymph node and then expand within tumor tissue was judged to be consistent with the data. The conclusion that tumor T cells originate in lymph nodes was presented as consistent with a hypothesis rather than as directly demonstrated.

Concerning this clonotype itself: Its antigen has not been determined. No qualities accompany the bases; no much larger clone lies one base away.

TCRdb shows the sequencer as Illumina HiSeq 2000. TCR beta chain libraries were generated by multiplex PCR amplification. High-throughput sequencing was used to analyze the amplified TCR beta chain products. Using fastp at Q25 and MiXCR, TCRdb reprocessed the public reads and kept productive beta chains. CDR3 protein duplicates are merged, each entry listing the most common genes and DNA. The sample table records fewer than 25,000 distinct CDR3 sequences; around 41% of these occur just once. The ten most abundant clones make up approximately 24% of the sample. At the junction V is shortened by 0 bases and J by 4 bases, with 11 bases in between. The CDR3 runs 14 amino acids, cysteine and phenylalanine included. Only the CDR3 DNA stays, 42 bases, in frame from base 1. The germline V gene supplies CDR1 SGDLS and CDR2 YYNGEE.

The V and J genes are TRBV9 and TRBJ2-7, with the D assignment possibly TRBD1 or TRBD2, given 6 matching bases for each. Sequencing used breast tumor tissue. This clonotype originated in a female donor with breast cancer. Some clones in this sample may be carry-over from other donors' samples. The CDR3: CASSVAGDNYEQYF. The nucleotide sequence is TGTGCCAGCAGCGTAGCGGGGGACAATTACGAGCAGTACTTC.